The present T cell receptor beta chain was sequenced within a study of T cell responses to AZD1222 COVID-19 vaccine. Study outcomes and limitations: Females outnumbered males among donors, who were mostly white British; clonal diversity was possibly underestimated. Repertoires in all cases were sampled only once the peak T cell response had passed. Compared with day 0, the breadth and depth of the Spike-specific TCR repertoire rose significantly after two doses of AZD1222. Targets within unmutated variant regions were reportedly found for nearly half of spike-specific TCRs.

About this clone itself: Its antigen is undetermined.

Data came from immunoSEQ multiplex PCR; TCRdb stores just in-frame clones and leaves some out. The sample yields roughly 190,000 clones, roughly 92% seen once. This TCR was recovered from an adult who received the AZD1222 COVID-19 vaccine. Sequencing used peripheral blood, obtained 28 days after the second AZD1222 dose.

The CDR3 DNA reads TGTGCCAGCAGTTGGGGCCTAGGAGGGAATGAGCAGTTCTTC. This translates into CASSWGLGGNEQFF. J is TRBJ2-1 and V is TRBV2, with D perhaps TRBD2 (6 bases). The germline V and J ends were trimmed by 5 bases and 7 bases, with 15 bases remaining between them. CDR1 is SNHLY and CDR2 is FYNNEI in the germline V gene. CDR3 length: 14 amino acids. The whole variable domain, filled in from reference TRBV2 and TRBJ2-1, reads EPEVTQTPSHQVTQMGQEVILRCVPISNHLYFYWYRQILGQKVEFLVSFYNNEISEKSEIFDDQFSVERPDGSNFTLKIRSTKLEDSAMYFCASSWGLGGNEQFFGPGTRLTVL.